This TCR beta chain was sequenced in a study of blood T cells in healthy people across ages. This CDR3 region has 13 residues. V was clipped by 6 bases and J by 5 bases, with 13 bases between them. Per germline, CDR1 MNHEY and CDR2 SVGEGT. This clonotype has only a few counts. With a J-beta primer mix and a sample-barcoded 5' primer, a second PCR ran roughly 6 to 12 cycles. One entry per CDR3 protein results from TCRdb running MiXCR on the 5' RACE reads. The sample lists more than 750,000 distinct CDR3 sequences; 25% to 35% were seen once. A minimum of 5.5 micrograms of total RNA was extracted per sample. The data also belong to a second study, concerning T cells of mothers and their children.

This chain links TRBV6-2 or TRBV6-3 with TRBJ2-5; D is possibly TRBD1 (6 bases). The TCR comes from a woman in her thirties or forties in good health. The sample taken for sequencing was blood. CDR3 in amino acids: CASRPQGQETQYF. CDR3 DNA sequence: TGTGCCAGCAGGCCACAGGGTCAGGAGACCCAGTACTTC.